There are a few counts of the clone carrying this T cell receptor beta chain. Its antigen is not known. The sample is drawn from a study of T cells in localized non-small cell lung cancer. Overall study findings and caveats: Across samples, adjacent lung featured a median roughly 60 of the top 100 tumor clones. In uninvolved adjacent lung, T cell clonality reached its highest value, exceeding tumor. Heterogeneity is still possible, as just one tumor region was sequenced.

Taken at least 2 cm from the tumor margin, the adjacent lung showed no atypia. Looked up from germline, CDR1 is MNHGY and CDR2 is SAAAGT. V shed 9 bases and J shed 1 base, with 10 bases lying between them. CDR3 size: 14 residues. Clones were read by immunoSEQ multiplex PCR, and TCRdb kept only the in-frame ones, dropping some. The table shows about 2,200 clones, with 30% to 45% occurring only once. The chain combines TRBV6-8 with TRBJ2-6; no reliable D call. The sample here was normal lung tissue next to the tumor, taken before any cancer treatment. This receptor was identified in a female donor of 60 years or more with stage I squamous cell lung carcinoma. CDR3 residues: CASSAQSGANVLTF. The CDR3 DNA sequence: TGTGCCAGTTCCGCCCAATCTGGGGCCAACGTCCTGACTTTC.